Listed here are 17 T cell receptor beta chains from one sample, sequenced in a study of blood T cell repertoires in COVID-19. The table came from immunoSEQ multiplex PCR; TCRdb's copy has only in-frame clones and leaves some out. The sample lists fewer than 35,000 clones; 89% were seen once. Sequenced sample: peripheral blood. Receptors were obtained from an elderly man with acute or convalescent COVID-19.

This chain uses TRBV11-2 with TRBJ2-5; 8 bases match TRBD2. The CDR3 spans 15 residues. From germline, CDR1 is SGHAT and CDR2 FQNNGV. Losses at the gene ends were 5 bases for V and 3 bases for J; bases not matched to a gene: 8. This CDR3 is CASSIATSGEETQYF. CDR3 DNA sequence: TGTGCCAGCAGCATTGCCACTAGCGGTGAAGAGACCCAGTACTTC.

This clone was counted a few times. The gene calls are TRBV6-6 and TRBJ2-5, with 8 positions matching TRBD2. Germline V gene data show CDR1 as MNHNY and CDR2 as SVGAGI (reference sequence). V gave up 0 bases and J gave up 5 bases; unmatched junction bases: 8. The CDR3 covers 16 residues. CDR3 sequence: CASSYSPAGVGETQYF. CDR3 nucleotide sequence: TGTGCCAGCAGTTACTCCCCAGCGGGAGTCGGGGAGACCCAGTACTTC.

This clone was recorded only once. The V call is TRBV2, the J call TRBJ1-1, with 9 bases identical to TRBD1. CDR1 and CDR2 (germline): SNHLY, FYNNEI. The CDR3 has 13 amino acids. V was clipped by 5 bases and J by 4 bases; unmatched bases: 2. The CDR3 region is CASSPDRGTEAFF. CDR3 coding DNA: TGTGCCAGCAGTCCGGACAGGGGCACTGAAGCTTTCTTT.

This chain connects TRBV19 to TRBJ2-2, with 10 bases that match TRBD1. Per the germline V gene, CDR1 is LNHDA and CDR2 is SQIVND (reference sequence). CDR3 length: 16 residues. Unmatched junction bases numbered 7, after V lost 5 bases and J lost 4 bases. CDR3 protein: CASSPGTGALTGELFF. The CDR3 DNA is TGTGCCAGTAGTCCCGGGACAGGGGCCCTCACCGGGGAGCTGTTTTTT.

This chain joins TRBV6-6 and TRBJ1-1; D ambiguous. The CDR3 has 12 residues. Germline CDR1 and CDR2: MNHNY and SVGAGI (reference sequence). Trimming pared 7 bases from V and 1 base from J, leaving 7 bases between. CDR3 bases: TGTGCCAGCACCCAGCGGAACACTGAAGCTTTCTTT. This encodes CASTQRNTEAFF.

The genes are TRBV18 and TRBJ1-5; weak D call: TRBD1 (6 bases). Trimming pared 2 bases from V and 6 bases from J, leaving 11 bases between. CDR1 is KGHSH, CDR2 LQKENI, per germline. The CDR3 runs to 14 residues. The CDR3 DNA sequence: TGTGCCAGCTCACCAGGGGGCTCGGGTCAGCCCCAGCATTTT. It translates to CASSPGGSGQPQHF. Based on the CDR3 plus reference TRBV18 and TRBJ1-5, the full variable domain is NAGVMQNPRHLVRRRGQEARLRCSPMKGHSHVYWYRQLPEEGLKFMVYLQKENIIDESGMPKERFSAEFPKEGPSILRIQQVVRGDSAAYFCASSPGGSGQPQHFGDGTRLSIL.

This CDR3 reads CASSPGGMSNQPQHF. Here the CDR3 DNA reads TGTGCCAGCAGTCCAGGGGGCATGAGCAATCAGCCCCAGCATTTT. The V call is TRBV28, the J call TRBJ1-5; 8 bases line up with TRBD1. Germline CDR1 reads MDHEN; CDR2 reads SYDVKM. The J segment lost 1 base and the V segment lost 5 bases, leaving 4 bases of the junction unmatched. The CDR3 has 15 amino acids.

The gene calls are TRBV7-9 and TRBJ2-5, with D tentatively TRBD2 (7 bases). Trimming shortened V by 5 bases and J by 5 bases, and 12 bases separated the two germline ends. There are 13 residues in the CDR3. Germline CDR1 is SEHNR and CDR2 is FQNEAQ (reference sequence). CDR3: CASSQGGAETQYF. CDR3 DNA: TGTGCCAGCAGCCAAGGGGGGGCGGAGACCCAGTACTTC.

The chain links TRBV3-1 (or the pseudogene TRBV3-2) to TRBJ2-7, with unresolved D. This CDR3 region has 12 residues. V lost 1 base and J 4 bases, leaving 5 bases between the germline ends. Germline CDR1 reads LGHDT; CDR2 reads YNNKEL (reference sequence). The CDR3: CASSQGAYEQYF. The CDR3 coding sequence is TGTGCCAGCAGCCAAGGGGCGTACGAGCAGTACTTC.

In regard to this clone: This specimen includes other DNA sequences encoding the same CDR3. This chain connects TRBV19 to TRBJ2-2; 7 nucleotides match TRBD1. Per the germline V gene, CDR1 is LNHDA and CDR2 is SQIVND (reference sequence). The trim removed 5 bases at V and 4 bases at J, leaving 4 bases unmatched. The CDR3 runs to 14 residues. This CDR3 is CASSLTGVTGELFF. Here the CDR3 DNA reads TGTGCCAGTAGTCTAACAGGGGTCACCGGGGAGCTGTTTTTT.

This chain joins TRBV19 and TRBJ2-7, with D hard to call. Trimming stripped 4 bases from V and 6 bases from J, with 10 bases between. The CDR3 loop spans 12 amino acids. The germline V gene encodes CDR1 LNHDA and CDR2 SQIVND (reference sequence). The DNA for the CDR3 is TGTGCCAGTAGTAGAGCGTCCGGCGAGCAGTACTTC. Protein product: CASSRASGEQYF.

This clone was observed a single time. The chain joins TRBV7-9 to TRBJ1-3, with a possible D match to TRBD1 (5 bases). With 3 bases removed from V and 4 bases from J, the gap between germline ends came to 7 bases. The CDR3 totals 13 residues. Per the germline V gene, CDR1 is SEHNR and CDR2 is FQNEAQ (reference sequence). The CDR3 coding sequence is TGTGCCAGCAGCTTGGGGCAGGGAAACACCATATATTTT. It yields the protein CASSLGQGNTIYF.

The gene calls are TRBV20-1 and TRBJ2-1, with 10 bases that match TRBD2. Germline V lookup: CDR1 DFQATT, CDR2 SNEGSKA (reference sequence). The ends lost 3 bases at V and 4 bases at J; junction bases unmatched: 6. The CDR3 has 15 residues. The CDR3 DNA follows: TGCAGTGCTAGTAGGCTAGCGGGAGAGTACAATGAGCAGTTCTTC. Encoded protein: CSASRLAGEYNEQFF.

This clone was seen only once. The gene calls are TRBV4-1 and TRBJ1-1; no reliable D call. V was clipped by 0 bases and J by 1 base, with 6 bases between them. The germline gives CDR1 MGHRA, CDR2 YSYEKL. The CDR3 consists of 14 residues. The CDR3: CASSQDPQNTEAFF. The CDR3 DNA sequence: TGCGCCAGCAGCCAAGATCCCCAGAACACTGAAGCTTTCTTT.

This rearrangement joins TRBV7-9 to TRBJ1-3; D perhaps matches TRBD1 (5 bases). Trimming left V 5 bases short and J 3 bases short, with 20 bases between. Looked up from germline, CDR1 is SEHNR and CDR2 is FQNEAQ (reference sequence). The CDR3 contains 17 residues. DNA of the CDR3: TGTGCCAGCAGCCGCGGAGGAGGGGTTTCGTATGGAAACACCATATATTTT. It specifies CASSRGGGVSYGNTIYF.

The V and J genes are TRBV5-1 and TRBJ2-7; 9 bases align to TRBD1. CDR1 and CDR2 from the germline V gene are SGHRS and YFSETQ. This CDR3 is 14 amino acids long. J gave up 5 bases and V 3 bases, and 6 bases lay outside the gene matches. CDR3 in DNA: TGCGCCAGCAGCTGGGGACAGGGAACGGACGAGCAGTACTTC. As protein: CASSWGQGTDEQYF.

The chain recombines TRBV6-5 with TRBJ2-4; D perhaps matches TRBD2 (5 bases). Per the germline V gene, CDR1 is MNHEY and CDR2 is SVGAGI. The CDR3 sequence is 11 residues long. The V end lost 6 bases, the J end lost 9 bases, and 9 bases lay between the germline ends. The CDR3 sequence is CASSHEGIQYF. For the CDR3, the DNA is TGTGCCAGCAGCCACGAGGGCATTCAGTACTTC.